This T cell receptor (beta chain) was sequenced in a study of Graves' ophthalmopathy and Graves' hyperthyroidism. Whole-study results and caveats: The model achieved about 70% sensitivity and around 72% specificity for ophthalmopathy progression. In blood appeared most of the expanded thyroid clonotypes whose frequency exceeded 0.001.

Amplified TCR beta CDR3 regions were obtained using RNA transcripts as template. First-round RT-PCR employed HTBI primers, with a second-round multiplex PCR after it. Using its own MiXCR run on the multiplex PCR reads, TCRdb lists one record per CDR3 protein. Of hundreds of thousands of distinct CDR3 sequences detected, 15% appear once; the ten largest clones hold roughly 7%. Only newly diagnosed hyperthyroidism patients aged 18 to 65, with under 2 months' duration, were enrolled. About this clonotype itself: Its antigen remains unidentified.

Looked up from germline, CDR1 is MGHDK and CDR2 is SYGVNS. V was pared by 3 bases and J by 9 bases, with 9 bases between. The CDR3 contains 13 residues. The sample taken for sequencing was peripheral blood. The rearrangement links TRBV25-1 to TRBJ1-6; D ambiguous. The sequence was obtained from a woman aged 18 to 35 with stable Graves' hyperthyroidism. The CDR3 DNA sequence: TGTGCCAGCAGTGATCGAAACAGTTCACCCCTCCACTTT. This codes for CASSDRNSSPLHF.